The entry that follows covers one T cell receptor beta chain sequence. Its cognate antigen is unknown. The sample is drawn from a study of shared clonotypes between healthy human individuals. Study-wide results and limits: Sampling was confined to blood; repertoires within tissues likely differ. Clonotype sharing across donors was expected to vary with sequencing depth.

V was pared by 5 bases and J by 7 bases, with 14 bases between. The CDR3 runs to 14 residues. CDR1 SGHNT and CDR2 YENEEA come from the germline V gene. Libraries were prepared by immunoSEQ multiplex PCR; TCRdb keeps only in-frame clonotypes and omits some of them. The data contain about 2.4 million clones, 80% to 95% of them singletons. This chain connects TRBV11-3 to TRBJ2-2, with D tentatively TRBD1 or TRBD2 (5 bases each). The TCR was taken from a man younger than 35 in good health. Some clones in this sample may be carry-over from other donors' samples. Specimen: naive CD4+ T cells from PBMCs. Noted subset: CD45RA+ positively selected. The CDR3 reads CASSKAGTYGELFF. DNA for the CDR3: TGTGCCAGCAGCAAAGCTGGGACGTACGGGGAGCTGTTTTTT.